This note documents a single T cell receptor (beta chain) sequence. The CDR3 covers 14 residues. Trimming pared 5 bases from V and 2 bases from J, leaving 13 bases between. Germline V gives CDR1 LNHDA, CDR2 SQIVND (reference sequence). The data were produced by immunoSEQ multiplex PCR, yet TCRdb's version contains in-frame clones alone and is incomplete. Of about 60,000 clones listed, 85% to 95% are singletons. The sample comes from a study of T cell changes during pregnancy in multiple sclerosis. The rearrangement joins TRBV19 to TRBJ2-7; no clear D. Here the sequenced sample was CD8+ T cells from peripheral blood mononuclear cells, taken in the second trimester of pregnancy. This clonotype originated in a female donor with multiple sclerosis, enrolled in a pregnancy study. In nucleotides, the CDR3 is TGTGCCAGTAGTCCTGAACCAGGCCCCTACGAGCAGTACTTC. Protein: CASSPEPGPYEQYF.